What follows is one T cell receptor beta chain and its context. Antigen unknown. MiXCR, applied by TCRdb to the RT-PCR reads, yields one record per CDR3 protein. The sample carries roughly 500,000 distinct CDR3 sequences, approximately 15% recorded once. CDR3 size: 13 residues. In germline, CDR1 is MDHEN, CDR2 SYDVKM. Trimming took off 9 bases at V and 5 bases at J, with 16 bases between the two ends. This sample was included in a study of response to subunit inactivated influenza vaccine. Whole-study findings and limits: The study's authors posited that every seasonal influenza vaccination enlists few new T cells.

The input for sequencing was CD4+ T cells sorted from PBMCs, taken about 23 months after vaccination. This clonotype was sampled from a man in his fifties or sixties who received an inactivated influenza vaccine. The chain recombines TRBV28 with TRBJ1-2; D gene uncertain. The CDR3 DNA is TGTGCCAGTTGGACCGAGAATAGTTATGGCTACACCTTC. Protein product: CASWTENSYGYTF.